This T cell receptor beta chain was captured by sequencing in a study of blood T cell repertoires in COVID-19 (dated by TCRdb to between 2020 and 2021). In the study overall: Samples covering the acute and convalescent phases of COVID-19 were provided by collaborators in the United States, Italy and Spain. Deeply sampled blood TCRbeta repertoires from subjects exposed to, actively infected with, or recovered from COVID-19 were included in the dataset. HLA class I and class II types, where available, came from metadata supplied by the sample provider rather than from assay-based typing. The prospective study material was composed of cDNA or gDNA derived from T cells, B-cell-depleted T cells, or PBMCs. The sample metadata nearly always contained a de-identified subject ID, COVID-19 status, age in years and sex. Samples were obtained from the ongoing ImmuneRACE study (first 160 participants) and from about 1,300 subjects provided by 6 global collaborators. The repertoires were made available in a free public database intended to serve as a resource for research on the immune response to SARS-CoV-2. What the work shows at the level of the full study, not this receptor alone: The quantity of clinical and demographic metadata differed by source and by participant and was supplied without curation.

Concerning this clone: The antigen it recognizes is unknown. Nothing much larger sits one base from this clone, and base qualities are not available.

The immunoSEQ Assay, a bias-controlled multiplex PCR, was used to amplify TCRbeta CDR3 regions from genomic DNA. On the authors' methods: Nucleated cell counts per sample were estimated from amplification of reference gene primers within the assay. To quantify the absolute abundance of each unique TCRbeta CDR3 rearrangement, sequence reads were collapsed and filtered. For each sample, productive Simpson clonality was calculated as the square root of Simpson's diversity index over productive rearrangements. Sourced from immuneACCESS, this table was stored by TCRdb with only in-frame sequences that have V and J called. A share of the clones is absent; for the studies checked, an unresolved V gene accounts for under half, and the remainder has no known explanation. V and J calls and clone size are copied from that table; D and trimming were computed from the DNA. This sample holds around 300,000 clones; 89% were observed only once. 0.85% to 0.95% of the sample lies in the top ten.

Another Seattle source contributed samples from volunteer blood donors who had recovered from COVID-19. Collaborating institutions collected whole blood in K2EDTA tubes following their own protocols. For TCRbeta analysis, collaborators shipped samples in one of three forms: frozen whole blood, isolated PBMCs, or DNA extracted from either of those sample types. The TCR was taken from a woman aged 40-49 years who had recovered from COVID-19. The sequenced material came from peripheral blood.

The nucleotide sequence is TGCGCCAGCAGCCGGGACAGCTCCTACAATGAGCAGTTCTTC. This yields the protein CASSRDSSYNEQFF. The V gene is TRBV5-1 and the J gene is TRBJ2-1; 7 of the junction bases match TRBD1. From its cysteine to its phenylalanine, the CDR3 spans 14 amino acids. Just CDR3 DNA is preserved here, 42 bases in frame from base 1. Here V drops 4 bases and J drops 0 bases, and the junction holds 1 base not matched to any gene. According to the germline V gene, CDR1 reads SGHRS and CDR2 reads YFSETQ.